The entry that follows covers one TCR beta chain sequence. This table comes from immunoSEQ multiplex PCR, and its TCRdb copy is limited to in-frame clones, with some not included. The sample has about 150,000 clones, approximately 87% seen once. The CDR3 has 14 amino acids. Trimming pared 3 bases from V and 3 bases from J, leaving 11 bases between. The V gene's germline CDR1 is SEHNR and CDR2 FQNEAQ (reference sequence). The sample is drawn from a study of blood T cell repertoires in COVID-19. Living in about two dozen US areas, the participants were between roughly 18 and 90 years of age. Categorization into cohorts depended on clinical history that participants reported.

The chain recombines TRBV7-9 with TRBJ1-2; D not resolved. Sequenced material: PBMCs or T cells enriched from blood (not recorded which). The receptor's source is a woman in her twenties or thirties with acute COVID-19. This chain's CDR3 is CASSFRNRDYGYTF. In DNA, the CDR3 is TGTGCCAGCAGCTTCCGGAACCGGGACTATGGCTACACCTTC. Drawing the rest from reference TRBV7-9 and TRBJ1-2, the complete variable domain is DTGVSQNPRHKITKRGQNVTFRCDPISEHNRLYWYRQTLGQGPEFLTYFQNEAQLEKSRLLSDRFSAERPKGSFSTLEIQRTEQGDSAMYLCASSFRNRDYGYTFGSGTRLTVV.